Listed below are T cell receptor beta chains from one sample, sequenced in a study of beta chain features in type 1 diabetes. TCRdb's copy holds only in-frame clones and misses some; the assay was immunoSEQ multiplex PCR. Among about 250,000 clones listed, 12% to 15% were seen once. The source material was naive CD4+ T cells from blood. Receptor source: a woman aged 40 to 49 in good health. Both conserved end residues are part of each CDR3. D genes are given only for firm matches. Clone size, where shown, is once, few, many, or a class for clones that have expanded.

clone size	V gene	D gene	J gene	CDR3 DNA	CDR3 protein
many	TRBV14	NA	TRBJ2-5	TGTGCCAGCAGCCAAGAAGGTGGTCCGGGGACCCAGTACTTC	CASSQEGGPGTQYF
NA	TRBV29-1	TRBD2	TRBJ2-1	TGCAGCGTTGAAGTTGGCGGGGGGTTTGAGCAGTTCTTC	CSVEVGGGFEQFF
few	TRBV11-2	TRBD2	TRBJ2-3	TGTGCCAGCATAGAGATAGCGGGGACAGATACGCAGTATTTT	CASIEIAGTDTQYF
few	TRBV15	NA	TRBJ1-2	TGTGCCACCAGCAGAGTTACCCTGAACTCTAACTATGGCTACACCTTC	CATSRVTLNSNYGYTF
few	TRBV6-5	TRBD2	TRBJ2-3	TGTGCCAGCAGGCAGCTAGCGGGGGGGCGTGATACGCAGTATTTT	CASRQLAGGRDTQYF
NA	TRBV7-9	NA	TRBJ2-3	TGTGCCAGCCCTCGTGTCGATACGCAGTATTTT	CASPRVDTQYF
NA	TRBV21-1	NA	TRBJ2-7	TGTGCCAGCAGCCCGCGCTACGAGCAGTACTTC	CASSPRYEQYF
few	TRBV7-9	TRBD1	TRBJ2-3	TGTGCCAGCAGCCCTCGGGGACAGGGGACAGATACGCAGTATTTT	CASSPRGQGTDTQYF
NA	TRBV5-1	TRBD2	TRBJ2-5	TGCGCCAGCAGCTTTAGCGGGGGGGCGAAACAAGAGACCCAGTACTTC	CASSFSGGAKQETQYF
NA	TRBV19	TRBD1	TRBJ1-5	TGTGCCAGTAGTATAGAAGGGACAGGTAATCAGCCCCAGCATTTT	CASSIEGTGNQPQHF
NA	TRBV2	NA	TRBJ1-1	TGTGCCAGCAGAGCCACAGGGATCGTACCTGAAGCTTTCTTT	CASRATGIVPEAFF
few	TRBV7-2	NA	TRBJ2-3	TGTGCCAGCAGCTTAGTTATCACAGATACGCAGTATTTT	CASSLVITDTQYF
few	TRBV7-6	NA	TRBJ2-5	TGTGCCAGCAGCTTTGGCGGAGGAGGAGAAGAGACCCAGTACTTC	CASSFGGGGEETQYF
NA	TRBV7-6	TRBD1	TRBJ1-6	TGTGCCAGCAGCTTAGGGGGACAGTTTAGGCTCAATTCACCCCTCCACTTT	CASSLGGQFRLNSPLHF
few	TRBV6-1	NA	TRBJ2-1	TGTGCCAGCAACTACTACAATGAGCAGTTCTTC	CASNYYNEQFF
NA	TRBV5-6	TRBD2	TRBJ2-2	TGTGCCAGCAGCCGGACTAGCGGGGCGAACACCGGGGAGCTGTTTTTT	CASSRTSGANTGELFF
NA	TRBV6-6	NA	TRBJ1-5	TGTGCCAGCAGTTACGTCGGGGGGAGCAATCAGCCCCAGCATTTT	CASSYVGGSNQPQHF
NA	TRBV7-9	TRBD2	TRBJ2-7	TGTGCCAGCAGCACGGGACTACTGGGATACGAGCAGTACTTC	CASSTGLLGYEQYF
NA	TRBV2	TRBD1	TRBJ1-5	TGTGCCAGCAGCCTCGGGACAGGGAGCAATCAGCCCCAGCATTTT	CASSLGTGSNQPQHF
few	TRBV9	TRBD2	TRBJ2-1	TGTGCCAGCAGCGAGGGACTAGCGGGTTTGTCTGAGCAGTTCTTC	CASSEGLAGLSEQFF
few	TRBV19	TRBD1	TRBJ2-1	TGTGCCAGCCGGGACAGGGTCCATGAGCAGTTCTTC	CASRDRVHEQFF
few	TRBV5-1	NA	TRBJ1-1	TGCGCCAGCAGCTTGGGAGCTAACACTGAAGCTTTCTTT	CASSLGANTEAFF
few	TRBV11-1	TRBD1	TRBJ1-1	TGTGCCAGCAGCTCCGGACAGGGGCGCACTGAAGCTTTCTTT	CASSSGQGRTEAFF
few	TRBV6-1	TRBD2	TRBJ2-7	TGTGCCAGCAGAAACCGAGCGGGGCCCTCCTACGAGCAGTACTTC	CASRNRAGPSYEQYF
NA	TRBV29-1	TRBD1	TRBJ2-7	TGCAGCGTCCCGCGACAGGGGGCGGACGAGCAGTACTTC	CSVPRQGADEQYF
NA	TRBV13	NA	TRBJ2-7	TGTGCCAGCAGCTTAGGCTACCGACGGTCCAGGGCGTACGAGCAGTACTTC	CASSLGYRRSRAYEQYF
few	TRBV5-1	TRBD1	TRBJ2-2	TGCGCCAGCAGCGCGGGACAGGGGCTTTTCACCGGGGAGCTGTTTTTT	CASSAGQGLFTGELFF
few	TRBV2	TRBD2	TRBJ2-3	TGTGCCAGCAGCCGCGGGGGGGCCACAGATACGCAGTATTTT	CASSRGGATDTQYF
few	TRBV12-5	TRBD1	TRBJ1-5	TGTGCTAGTGGTTTGGGACAGGGCATCAGGCCCCAGCATTTT	CASGLGQGIRPQHF
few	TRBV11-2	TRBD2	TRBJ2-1	TGTGCCAGCAGCTTACCAGGGACTAGCAATGAGCAGTTCTTC	CASSLPGTSNEQFF
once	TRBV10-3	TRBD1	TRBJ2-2	TGTGCCATCGGGTGGGACAGGGGCGAACGAACCGGGGAGCTGTTTTTT	CAIGWDRGERTGELFF
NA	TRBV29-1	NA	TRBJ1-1	TGCAGCGTTGACAGAATGATTGGAGCTTTCTTT	CSVDRMIGAFF
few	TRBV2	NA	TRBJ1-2	TGTGCCAGCAGGGGAGCAGGGGAAATCTATGGCTACACCTTC	CASRGAGEIYGYTF
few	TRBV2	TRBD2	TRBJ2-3	TGTGCCAGCAGCAGGCTCGCGGCGGGGGGGTCGGATACGCAGTATTTT	CASSRLAAGGSDTQYF
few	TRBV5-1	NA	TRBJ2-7	TGCGCCAGCAGCTTGGCAGGGGCTTCCTACGAGCAGTACTTC	CASSLAGASYEQYF
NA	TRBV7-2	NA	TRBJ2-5	TGTGCCGGAGCCAGAGTTTTGGAGACCCAGTACTTC	CAGARVLETQYF
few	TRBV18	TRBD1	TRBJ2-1	TGTGCCAGCTCACCTCCGGGACAGGACCACAATGAGCAGTTCTTC	CASSPPGQDHNEQFF
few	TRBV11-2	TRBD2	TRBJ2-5	TGTGCCAGCAGCTTAGAAGGGGCTAGCGGTTGGGAGACCCAGTACTTC	CASSLEGASGWETQYF
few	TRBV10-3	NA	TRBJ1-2	TGTGCCATCAGTGAGTCAGGACAGCGAAATGGCTACACCTTC	CAISESGQRNGYTF
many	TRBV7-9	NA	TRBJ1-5	TGTGCCAGCAGCCCGGGAGGCAATCAGCCCCAGCATTTT	CASSPGGNQPQHF
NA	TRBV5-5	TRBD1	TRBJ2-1	TGTGCCAGCAGCTACGGGACAGGGTGGAACAATGAGCAGTTCTTC	CASSYGTGWNNEQFF
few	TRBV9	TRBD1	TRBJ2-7	TGTGCCAGCAGCGCGAGACAGGGGAAGTACTTC	CASSARQGKYF
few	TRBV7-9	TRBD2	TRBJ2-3	TGTGCCAGCAGCTCGGGGGTAGCGGGGGCCGATTTT	CASSSGVAGADF
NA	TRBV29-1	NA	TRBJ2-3	TGCAGCGTTGAGGTTGGGGCCCATGTTGCAGATACGCAGTATTTT	CSVEVGAHVADTQYF
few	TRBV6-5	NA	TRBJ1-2	TGTGCCAGCTTCCCCTTGGCACCTGGGCACTATGGCTACACCTTC	CASFPLAPGHYGYTF
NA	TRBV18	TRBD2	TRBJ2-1	TGTGCCAGCTCACCACCTGGACTAGCGGGAGGAAACAATGAGCAGTTCTTC	CASSPPGLAGGNNEQFF